The 9 T cell receptor beta chains given below trace back to one sample, sequenced in a study of T cell responses to AZD1222 COVID-19 vaccine. Method: immunoSEQ multiplex PCR; TCRdb's copy keeps in-frame clones and lacks some. The sample contains 88,000 or so clones, around 90% of which appear only once. Sequenced here: peripheral blood, sampled on day 0 of AZD1222 vaccination. Every receptor here comes from an adult in good health.

The chain carries TRBV7-9 and TRBJ2-2, with a tentative D call TRBD1 (5 bases). There are 14 residues in the CDR3. The V gene lost 0 bases and the J gene lost 3 bases, with 5 bases spanning the gap. Germline assignment: CDR1 SEHNR and CDR2 FQNEAQ (reference sequence). CDR3 region: CASSLAGDTGELFF. CDR3 nucleotide sequence: TGTGCCAGCAGCTTAGCAGGGGACACCGGGGAGCTGTTTTTT.

V usage is TRBV30 and J usage is TRBJ1-3; D ambiguous. CDR3 size: 12 residues. V lost 2 bases and J lost 4, with 6 bases in between. The germline gives CDR1 GTSNPN, CDR2 SVGIG (reference sequence). CDR3 residues: CAWSLTGNTIYF. The CDR3 coding sequence is TGTGCCTGGAGTTTGACCGGAAACACCATATATTTT.

J is TRBJ1-5 and V is TRBV19, with 8 bases lining up with TRBD1. Germline CDR1 reads LNHDA; CDR2 reads SQIVND (reference sequence). The trim removed 3 bases at V and 0 bases at J, leaving 13 bases unmatched. CDR3 length: 19 residues. DNA of the CDR3: TGTGCCAGTAGTATTACCGGGACAGGATTATATAGTAGCAATCAGCCCCAGCATTTT. Its protein product is CASSITGTGLYSSNQPQHF.

The rearrangement links TRBV14 to TRBJ2-7, with unresolved D. This CDR3 has 12 amino acids. Trimming pared 4 bases from V and 6 bases from J, leaving 10 bases between. Looked up from germline, CDR1 is SGHDN and CDR2 is FVKESK. The CDR3 DNA follows: TGTGCCAGCAGCCCCCATAGCTTCGAGCAGTACTTC. Translating gives CASSPHSFEQYF.

The gene calls are TRBV2 and TRBJ2-1; weak D call: TRBD1 (5 bases). The germline V and J ends were trimmed by 5 bases and 2 bases, with 10 bases remaining between them. CDR1 and CDR2 from the germline V gene are SNHLY and FYNNEI. The CDR3 runs to 14 residues. DNA for the CDR3: TGTGCCAGCAGTCAGGGCGGACCCTACAATGAGCAGTTCTTC. Translated, it gives CASSQGGPYNEQFF.

The chain carries TRBV9 and TRBJ2-1; 9 nucleotides align to TRBD2. The CDR3 is made up of 19 amino acids. The ends lost 0 bases at V and 0 bases at J; junction bases unmatched: 10. Germline V CDR1 and CDR2: SGDLS, YYNGEE. This chain's CDR3 is CASSVVGSGSASSYNEQFF. The CDR3 DNA sequence: TGTGCCAGCAGCGTAGTAGGTAGCGGGAGCGCGAGCTCCTACAATGAGCAGTTCTTC.

The V and J genes are TRBV2 and TRBJ1-1; D not resolved. V gave up 8 bases and J gave up 1 base, with 11 bases separating them. CDR3 length: 13 amino acids. Germline CDR1 and CDR2: SNHLY and FYNNEI. Here the CDR3 reads CASSSYANTEAFF. CDR3 nucleotide sequence: TGTGCCAGCTCCTCGTACGCGAACACTGAAGCTTTCTTT.

The chain has TRBV19 and TRBJ2-3, with TRBD2 identical over 9 bases. The CDR3 is 14 amino acids. CDR1 and CDR2 from the germline V gene are LNHDA and SQIVND (reference sequence). The ends lost 9 bases at V and 2 bases at J; junction bases unmatched: 6. The CDR3 bases are TGTGCCAGCCGGACTAGCGCTACCACAGATACGCAGTATTTT. The encoded protein is CASRTSATTDTQYF.

This rearrangement joins TRBV18 to TRBJ1-3, with 8 nucleotides matching TRBD1. This CDR3 region has 19 residues. Germline V CDR1 and CDR2: KGHSH, LQKENI. The V segment lost 3 bases and the J segment 3 bases; nucleotides outside the gene matches: 16. CDR3 region: CASSPGGKSAGGFGNTIYF. The CDR3 bases are TGTGCCAGCTCACCGGGCGGGAAATCGGCAGGGGGCTTTGGAAACACCATATATTTT.